These 25 T cell receptor beta chains share one sample of origin, sequenced in a study of T cell changes during pregnancy in multiple sclerosis. Clones were read by immunoSEQ multiplex PCR, and TCRdb kept only the in-frame ones, dropping some. The sample contains over 45,000 clones, roughly 90% of which appear only once. The input for sequencing was CD4+ T cells from peripheral blood mononuclear cells, taken after pregnancy. Receptors were obtained from a female donor with multiple sclerosis, enrolled in a pregnancy study.

In its sample, this clone was seen a few times. The V and J genes are TRBV7-6 and TRBJ2-2, with D perhaps matching TRBD1 (6 bases). The CDR3 consists of 15 residues. Germline lookup yields CDR1 SGHVS and CDR2 FNYEAQ. Trimming stripped 10 bases from V and 4 bases from J, with 19 bases between. CDR3 amino acids: CATSSTQGSTGELFF. CDR3 sequence (DNA): TGTGCCACTTCTAGTACACAGGGAAGCACCGGGGAGCTGTTTTTT.

The V call is TRBV5-6, the J call TRBJ2-4; the D is unclear. This CDR3 comprises 15 residues. From germline, CDR1 is SGHDT and CDR2 YYEEEE. V gave up 4 bases and J gave up 4 bases, with 15 bases separating them. CDR3 protein: CASSLFLRSKNIQYF. In DNA, the CDR3 is TGTGCCAGCAGCCTCTTTCTGAGGAGTAAAAACATTCAGTACTTC.

The genes are TRBV7-9 and TRBJ1-2, with D tentatively TRBD1 (6 bases). The CDR3 contains 17 residues. CDR1 SEHNR and CDR2 FQNEAQ come from the germline V gene (reference sequence). V lost 3 bases to trimming and J lost 4 bases, with 21 bases between them. The CDR3 loop is CASSFPTSTGGGYGYTF. CDR3 nucleotides: TGTGCCAGCAGCTTTCCCACTTCGACAGGAGGTGGCTATGGCTACACCTTC.

This sequence joins TRBV5-1 and TRBJ1-6; 7 nucleotides match TRBD1. Germline CDR1 and CDR2: SGHRS and YFSETQ. The CDR3 consists of 16 residues. Losses at the gene ends were 0 bases for V and 7 bases for J; bases not matched to a gene: 7. The CDR3 spells CASSLVTGWSNSPLHF. CDR3 coding DNA: TGCGCCAGCAGCTTGGTGACAGGGTGGTCGAATTCACCCCTCCACTTT.

V and J are TRBV27 and TRBJ2-1; tentatively, D is TRBD1 (6 bases). V lost 5 bases to trimming and J lost 4 bases, with 15 bases between them. The CDR3 totals 15 residues. Germline V lookup: CDR1 MNHEY, CDR2 SMNVEV (reference sequence). The chain's CDR3 is CASSPDRGVYNEQFF. For the CDR3, the DNA is TGTGCCAGCAGTCCGGACAGAGGCGTTTACAATGAGCAGTTCTTC.

V gene TRBV6-6 combines with J gene TRBJ1-4, with 9 nucleotides matching TRBD1. The V segment lost 5 bases and the J segment 9 bases; nucleotides outside the gene matches: 7. Germline values: CDR1 MNHNY, CDR2 SVGAGI (reference sequence). The CDR3 covers 14 residues. CDR3 sequence: CASSPQDRGKKLFF. CDR3 in DNA: TGTGCCAGCAGTCCCCAGGACAGGGGTAAAAAACTGTTTTTT.

This clone occurred once. The chain recombines TRBV5-1 with TRBJ2-5; tentative D call: TRBD2 (6 bases). This CDR3 region has 14 residues. The V end was cut by 0 bases, the J end by 7 bases, with 13 bases between. Per germline, CDR1 SGHRS and CDR2 YFSETQ. The CDR3 DNA reads TGCGCCAGCAGCTTGGCGGGGGAGTACGGGACCCAGTACTTC. It encodes CASSLAGEYGTQYF. The full variable domain, with the rest looked up from reference TRBV5-1 and TRBJ2-5, is KAGVTQTPRYLIKTRGQQVTLSCSPISGHRSVSWYQQTPGQGLQFLFEYFSETQRNKGNFPGRFSGRQFSNSRSEMNVSTLELGDSALYLCASSLAGEYGTQYFGPGTRLLVL.

The chain joins TRBV13 to TRBJ2-7; D might be TRBD2 (5 bases). CDR3 size: 14 residues. Trimming shortened V by 3 bases and J by 0 bases, and 9 bases separated the two germline ends. Germline assignment: CDR1 PRHDT and CDR2 FYEKMQ (reference sequence). The CDR3 here is CASSFSGSSYEQYF. CDR3 in DNA: TGTGCCAGCAGCTTCAGCGGAAGCTCCTACGAGCAGTACTTC.

This chain joins TRBV29-1 and TRBJ2-1; 7 bases agree with TRBD1. The CDR3 loop spans 11 amino acids. The J segment lost 15 bases and the V segment lost 5 bases, leaving 10 bases of the junction unmatched. Germline CDR1 SQVTM, CDR2 ANQGSEA. The DNA for the CDR3 is TGCAGCGTTCCAGACCGGGACAGACGGTTCTTC. The encoded protein is CSVPDRDRRFF.

This clone was found once. The V call is TRBV19, the J call TRBJ2-3, with 11 bases identical to TRBD2. This CDR3 spans 15 amino acids. Looked up from germline, CDR1 is LNHDA and CDR2 is SQIVND (reference sequence). J was trimmed by 2 bases and V by 6 bases; bases with no gene match: 4. This chain's CDR3 is CASSLLAGVTDTQYF. The CDR3 bases are TGTGCCAGTAGCCTACTAGCGGGAGTCACAGATACGCAGTATTTT.

This clone occurred once. The chain links TRBV5-6 to TRBJ2-2; 8 bases align to TRBD2. Germline V gene lookup returns CDR1 SGHDT and CDR2 YYEEEE. After removal of 5 bases from V and 1 base from J, the junction contained 13 bases not matched to a gene. There are 18 residues in the CDR3. The CDR3 coding sequence is TGTGCCAGCAGAAGGGAGGGTAGCGGGATTGGGAACACCGGGGAGCTGTTTTTT. Protein: CASRREGSGIGNTGELFF.

DNA of the CDR3: TGTGCCAGCAGCCCGTCAGGACTAGCGGGAGGGGGAGAGACCCAGTACTTC. Translated: CASSPSGLAGGGETQYF. The chain combines TRBV5-4 with TRBJ2-5, with 15 bases that match TRBD2. CDR1 is SGHNT and CDR2 is YYREEE in the germline V gene (reference sequence). The CDR3 spans 17 residues. The J segment lost 4 bases and the V segment lost 4 bases, leaving 8 bases of the junction unmatched.

V is TRBV6-1 and J is TRBJ1-6, with TRBD1 matching over 7 bases. With 2 bases clipped from V and 8 bases from J, the junction kept 6 bases outside the gene matches. This CDR3 comprises 15 residues. Germline assignment: CDR1 MNHNS and CDR2 SASEGT. DNA of the CDR3: TGTGCCAGCAGTGAAAAGACAGGGACATATTCACCCCTCCACTTT. Its translation: CASSEKTGTYSPLHF.

This clone occurred once. The rearrangement joins TRBV27 to TRBJ2-7, with 8 bases fitting TRBD1. This CDR3 is built from 15 residues. V was pared by 5 bases and J by 1 base, with 7 bases of the junction left unmatched. From germline, CDR1 is MNHEY and CDR2 SMNVEV (reference sequence). The CDR3 bases are TGTGCCAGCAGTCCGAACCGGGACAGGTCCTACGAGCAGTACTTC. Amino acids: CASSPNRDRSYEQYF.

The V call is TRBV9, the J call TRBJ2-7; D uncertain. V was clipped by 0 bases and J by 1 base, with 14 bases between them. In germline, CDR1 is SGDLS, CDR2 YYNGEE. The CDR3 is made up of 16 amino acids. For the CDR3, the DNA is TGTGCCAGCAGCGTAGGAGCAGGTTATACGTCCTACGAGCAGTACTTC. This sequence encodes CASSVGAGYTSYEQYF. The full variable domain, rest sourced from reference TRBV9 and TRBJ2-7, is DSGVTQTPKHLITATGQRVTLRCSPRSGDLSVYWYQQSLDQGLQFLIQYYNGEERAKGNILERFSAQQFPDLHSELNLSSLELGDSALYFCASSVGAGYTSYEQYFGPGTRLTVT.

The chain carries TRBV18 and TRBJ2-7; 7 bases match TRBD2. There are 13 residues in the CDR3. Germline-derived CDR1 and CDR2 are KGHSH and LQKENI. The junction had 2 bases not matched to a gene; V was cut back by 3 bases and J by 3 bases. The chain's CDR3 is CASSPWGGYEQYF. The CDR3 region has the DNA TGTGCCAGCTCACCTTGGGGGGGCTACGAGCAGTACTTC.

The chain combines TRBV6-5 with TRBJ1-5; 10 nucleotides match TRBD1. V shed 6 bases and J 3 bases; nucleotides not matched to a gene: 2. The V gene's germline CDR1 is MNHEY and CDR2 SVGAGI. The CDR3 extends over 14 amino acids. CDR3 loop: CASRTGGSNQPQHF. The CDR3 region has the DNA TGTGCCAGCAGGACAGGGGGCTCCAATCAGCCCCAGCATTTT.

This rearrangement joins TRBV19 to TRBJ2-5; TRBD2 aligns across 14 bases. V trimming: 6 bases; J trimming: 5 bases; junction bases outside the gene matches: 11. The CDR3 runs 17 residues. Per the germline V gene, CDR1 is LNHDA and CDR2 is SQIVND (reference sequence). The CDR3 DNA reads TGTGCCAGTAGCCTTTCCGGGACTAGCGGGAGTGGGGAGACCCAGTACTTC. It specifies CASSLSGTSGSGETQYF.

J is TRBJ2-5 and V is TRBV11-3; TRBD2 aligns across 9 bases. The CDR3 runs to 15 residues. V was clipped by 0 bases and J by 5 bases; unmatched bases: 4. The V gene's germline CDR1 is SGHNT and CDR2 YENEEA. The CDR3 region has the DNA TGTGCCAGCAGCTTAGACGGCGGGAGGGCCGAGACCCAGTACTTC. Translating it yields CASSLDGGRAETQYF.

The chain employs TRBV7-9 and TRBJ2-2; maybe TRBD1 (7 bases). Deletions cut 5 bases from V and 4 bases from J, with 14 bases between. The CDR3 loop spans 15 amino acids. In germline, CDR1 is SEHNR, CDR2 FQNEAQ (reference sequence). The chain's CDR3 is CASSPRQGGTGELFF. The CDR3 bases are TGTGCCAGCAGCCCGCGACAGGGAGGCACCGGGGAGCTGTTTTTT.

V is TRBV25-1 and J is TRBJ2-2; D gene ambiguous. Per the germline V gene, CDR1 is MGHDK and CDR2 is SYGVNS. V was cut by 4 bases and J by 3 bases, with 15 bases left in between. This CDR3 spans 16 amino acids. CDR3 protein: CASSGVFGLDTGELFF. CDR3 coding DNA: TGTGCCAGCAGTGGGGTCTTCGGCCTAGACACCGGGGAGCTGTTTTTT. The complete variable domain, with remaining parts taken from reference TRBV25-1 and TRBJ2-2, reads EADIYQTPRYLVIGTGKKITLECSQTMGHDKMYWYQQDPGMELHLIHYSYGVNSTEKGDLSSESTVSRIRTEHFPLTLESARPSHTSQYLCASSGVFGLDTGELFFGEGSRLTVL.

The genes are TRBV19 and TRBJ1-5, with D hard to call. CDR1 LNHDA and CDR2 SQIVND come from the germline V gene (reference sequence). The V end was cut by 1 base, the J end by 0 bases, with 7 bases between. CDR3 length: 15 amino acids. In DNA form, the CDR3 reads TGTGCCAGTAGTATAGTGCCAGATAGCAATCAGCCCCAGCATTTT. Amino acid sequence: CASSIVPDSNQPQHF. The full variable domain, rest sourced from reference TRBV19 and TRBJ1-5, is DGGITQSPKYLFRKEGQNVTLSCEQNLNHDAMYWYRQDPGQGLRLIYYSQIVNDFQKGDIAEGYSVSREKKESFPLTVTSAQKNPTAFYLCASSIVPDSNQPQHFGDGTRLSIL.

This clone was counted a single time. V gene TRBV18 combines with J gene TRBJ1-5; 7 bases are shared with TRBD1. With V trimmed by 3 bases and J by 3 bases, 2 bases remained unmatched. This CDR3 is 14 amino acids long. Per germline, CDR1 KGHSH and CDR2 LQKENI. This chain's CDR3 is CASSPGQVNQPQHF. CDR3 nucleotides: TGTGCCAGCTCACCCGGACAGGTCAATCAGCCCCAGCATTTT.

The chain employs TRBV6-5 and TRBJ2-3; 7 bases agree with TRBD1. The CDR3 loop spans 14 amino acids. From germline, CDR1 is MNHEY and CDR2 SVGAGI. Losses at the gene ends were 4 bases for V and 1 base for J; bases not matched to a gene: 2. CDR3 protein: CASSSQGGTDTQYF. The CDR3 region has the DNA TGTGCCAGCAGTTCCCAGGGGGGCACAGATACGCAGTATTTT.

The CDR3 loop is CASSRDTPYEQYF. CDR3 DNA sequence: TGTGCCAGCAGCCGGGACACTCCCTACGAGCAGTACTTC. V and J are TRBV7-2 and TRBJ2-7, with D tentatively TRBD1 (6 bases). The CDR3 extends over 13 amino acids. Trimming pared 5 bases from V and 2 bases from J, leaving 10 bases between. Germline CDR1 is SGHTA and CDR2 is FQGNSA.